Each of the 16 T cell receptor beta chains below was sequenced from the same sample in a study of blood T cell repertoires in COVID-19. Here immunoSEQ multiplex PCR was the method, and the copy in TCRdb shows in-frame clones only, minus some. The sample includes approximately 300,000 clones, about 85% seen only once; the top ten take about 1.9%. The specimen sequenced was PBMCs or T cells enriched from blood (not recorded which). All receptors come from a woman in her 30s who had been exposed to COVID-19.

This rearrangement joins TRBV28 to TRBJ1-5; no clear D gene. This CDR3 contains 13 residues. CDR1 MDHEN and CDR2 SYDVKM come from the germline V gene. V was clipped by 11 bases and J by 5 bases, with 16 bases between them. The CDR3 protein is CAARVRADQPQHF. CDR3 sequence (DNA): TGTGCCGCGAGGGTAAGGGCTGATCAGCCCCAGCATTTT.

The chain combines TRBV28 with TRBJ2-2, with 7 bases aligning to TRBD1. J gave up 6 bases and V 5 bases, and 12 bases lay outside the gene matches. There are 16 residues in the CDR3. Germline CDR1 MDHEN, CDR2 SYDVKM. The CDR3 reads CASSPPGQRMAGELFF. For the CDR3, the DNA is TGTGCCAGCAGTCCGCCGGGACAGCGCATGGCCGGGGAGCTGTTTTTT.

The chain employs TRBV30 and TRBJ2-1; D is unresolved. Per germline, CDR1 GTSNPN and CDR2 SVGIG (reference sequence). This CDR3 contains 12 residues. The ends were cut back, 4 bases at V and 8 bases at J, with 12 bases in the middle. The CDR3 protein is CAWTPSGDEQFF. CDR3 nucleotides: TGTGCCTGGACCCCCTCTGGAGATGAGCAGTTCTTC.

CDR3 nucleotide sequence: TGTGCCACCAGTGAAACCGGGACAGGGGGTGTCCTTGGCAATCAGCCCCAGCATTTT. This encodes CATSETGTGGVLGNQPQHF. The chain combines TRBV24-1 with TRBJ1-5; TRBD1 agrees at 11 bases. The germline V gene has CDR1 KGHDR and CDR2 SFDVKD. CDR3 length: 19 residues. J gave up 2 bases and V 4 bases, and 12 bases lay outside the gene matches.

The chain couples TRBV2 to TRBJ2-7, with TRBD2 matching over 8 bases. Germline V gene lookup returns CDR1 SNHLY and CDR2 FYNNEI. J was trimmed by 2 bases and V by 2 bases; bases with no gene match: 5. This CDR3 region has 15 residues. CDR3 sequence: CASSEYNGRAYEQYF. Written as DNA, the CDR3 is TGTGCCAGCAGTGAATATAACGGGAGGGCCTACGAGCAGTACTTC.

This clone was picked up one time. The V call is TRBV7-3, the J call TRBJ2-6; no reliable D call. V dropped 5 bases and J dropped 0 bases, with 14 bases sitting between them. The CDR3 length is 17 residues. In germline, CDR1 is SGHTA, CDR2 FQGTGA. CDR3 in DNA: TGTGCCAGCAGCCCCCTGGCGGTCCGCTCTGGGGCCAACGTCCTGACTTTC. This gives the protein CASSPLAVRSGANVLTF.

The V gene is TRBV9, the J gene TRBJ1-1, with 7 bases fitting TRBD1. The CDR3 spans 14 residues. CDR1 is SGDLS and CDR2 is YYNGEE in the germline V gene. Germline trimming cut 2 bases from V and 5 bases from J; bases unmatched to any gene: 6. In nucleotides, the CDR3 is TGTGCCAGCAGCGTGACGACAGGGAGGACTGAAGCTTTCTTT. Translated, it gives CASSVTTGRTEAFF.

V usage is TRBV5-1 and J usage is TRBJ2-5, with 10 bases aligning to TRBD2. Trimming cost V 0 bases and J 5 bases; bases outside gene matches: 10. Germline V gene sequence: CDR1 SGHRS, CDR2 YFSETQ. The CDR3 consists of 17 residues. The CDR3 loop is CASSLASGTSAGETQYF. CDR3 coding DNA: TGCGCCAGCAGCTTGGCCTCCGGGACTAGCGCGGGGGAGACCCAGTACTTC.

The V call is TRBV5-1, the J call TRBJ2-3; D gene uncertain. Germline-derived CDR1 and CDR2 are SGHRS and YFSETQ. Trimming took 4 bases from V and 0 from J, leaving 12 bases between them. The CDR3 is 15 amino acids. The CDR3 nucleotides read TGCGCCAGCAGCAATCAGGATACTAGCACAGATACGCAGTATTTT. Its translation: CASSNQDTSTDTQYF.

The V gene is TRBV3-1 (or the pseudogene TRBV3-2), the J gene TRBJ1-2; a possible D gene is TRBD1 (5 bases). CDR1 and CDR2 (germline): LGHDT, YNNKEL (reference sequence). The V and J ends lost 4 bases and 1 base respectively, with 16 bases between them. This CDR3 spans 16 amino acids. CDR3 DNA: TGTGCCAGCAGCCGGGGGGGGAGTGGAATTAACTATGGCTACACCTTC. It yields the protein CASSRGGSGINYGYTF.

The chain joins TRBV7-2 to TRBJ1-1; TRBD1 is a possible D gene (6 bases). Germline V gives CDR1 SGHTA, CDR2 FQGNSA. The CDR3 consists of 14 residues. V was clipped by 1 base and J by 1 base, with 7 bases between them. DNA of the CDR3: TGTGCCAGCAGCTTAGAGACAGGGAACACTGAAGCTTTCTTT. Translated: CASSLETGNTEAFF. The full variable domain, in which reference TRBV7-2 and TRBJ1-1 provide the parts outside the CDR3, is GAGVSQSPSNKVTEKGKDVELRCDPISGHTALYWYRQSLGQGLEFLIYFQGNSAPDKSGLPSDRFSAERTGGSVSTLTIQRTQQEDSAVYLCASSLETGNTEAFFGQGTRLTVV.

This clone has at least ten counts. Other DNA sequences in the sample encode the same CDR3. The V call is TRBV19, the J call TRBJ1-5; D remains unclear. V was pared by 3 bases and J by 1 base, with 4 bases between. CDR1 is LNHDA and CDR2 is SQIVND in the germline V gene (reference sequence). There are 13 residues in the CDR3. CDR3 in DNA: TGTGCCAGTAGTATTAGCAGCAATCAGCCCCAGCATTTT. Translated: CASSISSNQPQHF.

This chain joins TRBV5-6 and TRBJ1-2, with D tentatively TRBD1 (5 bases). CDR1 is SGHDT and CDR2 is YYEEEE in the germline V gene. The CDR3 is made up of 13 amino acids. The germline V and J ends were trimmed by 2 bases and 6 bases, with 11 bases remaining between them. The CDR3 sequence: CASSLEGVDGYTF. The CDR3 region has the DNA TGTGCCAGCAGCTTAGAAGGGGTTGATGGCTACACCTTC.

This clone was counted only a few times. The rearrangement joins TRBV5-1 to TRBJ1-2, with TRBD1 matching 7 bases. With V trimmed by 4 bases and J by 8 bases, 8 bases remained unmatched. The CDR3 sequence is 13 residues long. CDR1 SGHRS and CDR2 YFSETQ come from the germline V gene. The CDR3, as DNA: TGCGCCAGCAGCCTTGACAGGGTTGGGGGCTACACCTTC. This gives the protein CASSLDRVGGYTF.

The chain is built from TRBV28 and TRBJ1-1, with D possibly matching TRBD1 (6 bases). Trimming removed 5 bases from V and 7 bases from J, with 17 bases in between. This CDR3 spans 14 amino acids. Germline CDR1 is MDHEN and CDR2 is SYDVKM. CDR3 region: CASSETGYNGEAFF. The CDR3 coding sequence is TGTGCCAGCAGTGAAACAGGGTACAACGGTGAAGCTTTCTTT.

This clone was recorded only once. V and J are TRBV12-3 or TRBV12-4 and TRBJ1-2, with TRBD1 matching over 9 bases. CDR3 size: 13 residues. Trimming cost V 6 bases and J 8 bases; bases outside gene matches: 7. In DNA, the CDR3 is TGTGCCAGCAGCGTACAGGGGGCGTGGGGCTACACCTTC. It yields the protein CASSVQGAWGYTF.